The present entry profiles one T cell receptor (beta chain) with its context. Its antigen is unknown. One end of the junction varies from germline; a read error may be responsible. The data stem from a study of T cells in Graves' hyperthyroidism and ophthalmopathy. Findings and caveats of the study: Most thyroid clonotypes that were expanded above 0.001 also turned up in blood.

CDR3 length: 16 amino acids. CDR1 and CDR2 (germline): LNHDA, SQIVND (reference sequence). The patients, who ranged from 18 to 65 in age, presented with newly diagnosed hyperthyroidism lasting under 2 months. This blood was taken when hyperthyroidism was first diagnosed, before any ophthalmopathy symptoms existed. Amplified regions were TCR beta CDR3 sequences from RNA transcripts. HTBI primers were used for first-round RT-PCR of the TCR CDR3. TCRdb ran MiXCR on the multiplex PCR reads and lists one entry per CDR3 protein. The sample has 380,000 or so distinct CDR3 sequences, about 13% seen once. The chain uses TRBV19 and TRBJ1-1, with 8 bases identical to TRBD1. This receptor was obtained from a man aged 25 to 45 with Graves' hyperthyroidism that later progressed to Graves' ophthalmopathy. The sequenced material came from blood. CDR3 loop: CASSMVTGGLNTEAFF. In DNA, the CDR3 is TGTGCCAGTAGTATGGTCACAGGGGGTTTGAATACTGAAGCTTTCTTT.